This entry lists 9 T cell receptor beta chains sequenced from one sample in a study of cytomegalovirus exposure and HLA in healthy donors. PCR primers comprised 60 Vbeta and 13 Jbeta primers. Clones were sequenced by immunoSEQ multiplex PCR, and TCRdb holds only the in-frame ones, with some missing. The table has roughly 170,000 clones, roughly four fifths seen once. Sequenced sample: PBMCs. Receptors were obtained from a man in his fifties in good health and CMV-seronegative.

The V gene is TRBV28, the J gene TRBJ2-7, with TRBD2 matching over 11 bases. The ends lost 2 bases at V and 6 bases at J; junction bases unmatched: 3. The germline V gene encodes CDR1 MDHEN and CDR2 SYDVKM. The CDR3 is made up of 14 amino acids. In nucleotides, the CDR3 is TGTGCCAGCAGTTTAGTACTAGCGGGAGTCGAGCAGTACTTC. This translates into CASSLVLAGVEQYF.

V and J are TRBV19 and TRBJ1-5; D unresolved. Per germline, CDR1 LNHDA and CDR2 SQIVND (reference sequence). The V gene lost 9 bases and the J gene lost 7 bases, with 13 bases spanning the gap. The CDR3 is 12 residues long. CDR3 residues: CARRSRGQPQHF. The DNA for the CDR3 is TGTGCCAGGCGTTCCAGAGGCCAGCCCCAGCATTTT.

The chain joins TRBV7-3 to TRBJ1-1, with 7 nucleotides matching TRBD1. The J segment lost 6 bases and the V segment lost 2 bases, leaving 6 bases of the junction unmatched. CDR1 is SGHTA and CDR2 is FQGTGA in the germline V gene. This CDR3 spans 14 amino acids. CDR3 in amino acids: CASSLGTQGAEAFF. CDR3 sequence (DNA): TGTGCCAGCAGCTTAGGAACCCAGGGGGCTGAAGCTTTCTTT.

The chain uses TRBV5-4 and TRBJ2-7, with D perhaps TRBD1 (5 bases). The CDR3 totals 12 residues. The V end was cut by 2 bases, the J end by 6 bases, with 9 bases between. Germline V CDR1 and CDR2: SGHNT, YYREEE (reference sequence). The CDR3 DNA reads TGTGCCAGCAGCTTTCCAGGGCGCGAGCAGTACTTC. It encodes CASSFPGREQYF.

This clone has more than one count but fewer than ten. This sequence joins TRBV19 and TRBJ1-5; 10 bases map to TRBD1. Germline V CDR1 and CDR2: LNHDA, SQIVND (reference sequence). The CDR3 consists of 15 residues. The V gene end was trimmed by 7 bases and the J gene end by 2 bases; junction bases not matched to a gene: 5. CDR3 sequence reads: CASNPTGGRNQPQHF. CDR3 in DNA: TGTGCCAGTAACCCGACAGGGGGCCGCAATCAGCCCCAGCATTTT.

The gene calls are TRBV5-1 and TRBJ2-5; 7 bases are shared with TRBD2. This CDR3 comprises 16 residues. Germline CDR1 is SGHRS and CDR2 is YFSETQ. The V gene end was trimmed by 0 bases and the J gene end by 0 bases; junction bases not matched to a gene: 5. The DNA of the CDR3 is TGCGCCAGCAGCTTGGGGGCTAGCGGCTACCAAGAGACCCAGTACTTC. Amino acid sequence: CASSLGASGYQETQYF.

The chain uses TRBV19 and TRBJ1-6; D possibly corresponds to TRBD1 (6 bases). The CDR3 is made up of 13 amino acids. Germline CDR1 and CDR2: LNHDA and SQIVND (reference sequence). The V end lost 7 bases, the J end lost 3 bases, and 7 bases lay between the germline ends. The CDR3, as DNA: TGTGCCAGTAAGGACAGCTATAATTCACCCCTCCACTTT. It yields the protein CASKDSYNSPLHF.

The chain couples TRBV4-3 to TRBJ2-7, with a possible D match to TRBD1 (5 bases). The V gene's germline CDR1 is LGHNA and CDR2 YSLEER. There are 14 residues in the CDR3. Trimming left V 0 bases short and J 7 bases short, with 13 bases between. CDR3 DNA: TGCGCCAGCAGCCAAGAATGGGGCATCAAGGAGCAGTACTTC. As protein: CASSQEWGIKEQYF.

The genes are TRBV10-3 and TRBJ2-3, with 14 positions matching TRBD2. Germline CDR1 and CDR2: ENHRY and SYGVKD. The CDR3 spans 18 residues. Trimming cost V 3 bases and J 6 bases; bases outside gene matches: 11. This CDR3 reads CAISDPGLAGAEEDTQYF. The CDR3, as DNA: TGTGCCATCAGTGACCCGGGACTAGCGGGAGCGGAAGAGGATACGCAGTATTTT.